The 12 T cell receptor beta chains listed next were all sequenced from one sample in a study of CD8 T cells in ankylosing spondylitis. Study results and caveats: Among TCR beta sequences, a motif of several highly homologous variants appeared characteristic of ankylosing spondylitis blood.

TCRdb itself ran the 5' RACE reads through MiXCR, one entry per CDR3 protein. Counted here are approximately 550,000 distinct CDR3 sequences, roughly an eighth occurring once; the ten biggest clones make up about 6.5%. These TCRs are of unknown antigen specificity. The sample taken for sequencing was blood, either unsorted or a sorted T cell fraction (not recorded which). The receptor set was obtained from a male donor with ankylosing spondylitis.

This clonotype was counted a few times. The chain is built from TRBV7-7 and TRBJ2-1; D gene unclear. V was pared by 1 base and J by 7 bases, with 8 bases between. CDR1 is SSHAT and CDR2 is FNYEAQ in the germline V gene (reference sequence). The CDR3 sequence is 13 residues long. This CDR3 is CASSLDSTNEQFF. CDR3 nucleotides: TGTGCCAGCAGCTTAGACAGTACGAATGAGCAGTTCTTC.

This clonotype came up many times. The chain links TRBV5-1 to TRBJ2-1, with 9 bases aligning to TRBD2. V dropped 5 bases and J dropped 5; count of bases not matched to a gene: 2. CDR1 and CDR2 (germline): SGHRS, YFSETQ. This CDR3 spans 13 amino acids. This CDR3 reads CASRTSGDNEQFF. Here the CDR3 DNA reads TGCGCCAGCAGGACTAGCGGAGACAATGAGCAGTTCTTC.

This clonotype was detected only a few times. V and J are TRBV7-9 and TRBJ1-6; D unresolved. This CDR3 is built from 11 residues. V lost 6 bases, J lost 12 bases, and 9 bases lay in between. Germline V gene lookup returns CDR1 SEHNR and CDR2 FQNEAQ (reference sequence). The CDR3, as DNA: TGTGCCAGCAGTCGTGACCGACCCCTCCACTTT. Translated, it gives CASSRDRPLHF.

The chain joins TRBV5-6 to TRBJ2-1; D is unclear. The V end was cut by 2 bases, the J end by 0 bases, with 9 bases between. CDR1 and CDR2 (germline): SGHDT, YYEEEE. This CDR3 region has 15 residues. The CDR3 DNA follows: TGTGCCAGCAGCTTCAGCGCAAGCTCCTACAATGAGCAGTTCTTC. It is translated as CASSFSASSYNEQFF.

This clonotype was observed many times. The chain recombines TRBV7-2 with TRBJ1-6; D ambiguous. The CDR3 extends over 14 amino acids. Germline CDR1 SGHTA, CDR2 FQGNSA. V was trimmed by 0 bases and J by 6 bases, leaving 6 bases between them. In DNA form, the CDR3 reads TGTGCCAGCAGCTTAGCAGGGTTTAATTCACCCCTCCACTTT. The encoded protein is CASSLAGFNSPLHF.

This clonotype was counted only a few times. This rearrangement joins TRBV20-1 to TRBJ1-5; D is perhaps TRBD1 (5 bases). Germline V gene sequence: CDR1 DFQATT, CDR2 SNEGSKA (reference sequence). Trimming removed 6 bases from V and 4 bases from J, with 10 bases in between. The CDR3 totals 12 residues. CDR3 region: CSAGHPNQPQHF. As DNA, the CDR3 is TGCAGTGCCGGACATCCTAATCAGCCCCAGCATTTT.

The chain has TRBV25-1 and TRBJ2-1, with 9 bases matching TRBD2. This CDR3 is built from 15 residues. Germline CDR1 reads MGHDK; CDR2 reads SYGVNS. J gave up 1 base and V 4 bases, and 2 bases lay outside the gene matches. CDR3 coding DNA: TGTGCCAGCAGTGTTAGCGGGAGATCCTACAATGAGCAGTTCTTC. Translation gives CASSVSGRSYNEQFF.

This clonotype has just a few counts. This rearrangement joins TRBV28 to TRBJ2-5; no definite D call. Trimming pared 4 bases from V and 6 bases from J, leaving 6 bases between. The CDR3 has 11 residues. Germline assignment: CDR1 MDHEN and CDR2 SYDVKM. The CDR3 DNA sequence: TGTGCCAGCAGTTCGTCAAAGACCCAGTACTTC. It is translated as CASSSSKTQYF.

Only a few counts were recorded for this clonotype. V usage is TRBV20-1 and J usage is TRBJ2-7; the D is unclear. Per the germline V gene, CDR1 is DFQATT and CDR2 is SNEGSKA (reference sequence). The germline V and J ends were trimmed by 5 bases and 7 bases, with 15 bases remaining between them. CDR3 length: 12 amino acids. The DNA for the CDR3 is TGCAGTGCTTCGAGCCCTTGGGGAGAGCAGTACTTC. It translates to CSASSPWGEQYF.

The chain has TRBV20-1 and TRBJ2-1, with TRBD1 matching 7 bases. The V and J ends lost 3 bases and 5 bases, in that order; junction bases with no gene match: 4. The CDR3 runs to 13 residues. From germline, CDR1 is DFQATT and CDR2 SNEGSKA (reference sequence). The CDR3 DNA sequence: TGCAGTGCTAGGAGGGGGCTTAACAATGAGCAGTTCTTC. Residues: CSARRGLNNEQFF.

This clonotype has just a few counts. The DNA is left out, because the CDR3 cannot be placed on it with certainty; the CDR3 is given as TCRdb lists it. The rearrangement joins TRBV12-3 or TRBV12-4 to TRBJ2-1; TRBD1 reflects the table's D call only, with no check against the DNA. The CDR3 spans 15 residues, counting both ends. CDR3 sequence: CASSSSGQGNNEQFF.

This clonotype has a handful of counts. The chain links TRBV7-8 to TRBJ2-3; 12 bases align to TRBD2. The CDR3 totals 17 residues. In germline, CDR1 is SGHVS, CDR2 FQNEAQ. V lost 7 bases and J lost 4; bases outside the gene matches: 12. The CDR3 DNA sequence: TGTGCCAGCACCCCGACTAGCGGGAGAACGGTGGCAGATACGCAGTATTTT. Protein product: CASTPTSGRTVADTQYF.